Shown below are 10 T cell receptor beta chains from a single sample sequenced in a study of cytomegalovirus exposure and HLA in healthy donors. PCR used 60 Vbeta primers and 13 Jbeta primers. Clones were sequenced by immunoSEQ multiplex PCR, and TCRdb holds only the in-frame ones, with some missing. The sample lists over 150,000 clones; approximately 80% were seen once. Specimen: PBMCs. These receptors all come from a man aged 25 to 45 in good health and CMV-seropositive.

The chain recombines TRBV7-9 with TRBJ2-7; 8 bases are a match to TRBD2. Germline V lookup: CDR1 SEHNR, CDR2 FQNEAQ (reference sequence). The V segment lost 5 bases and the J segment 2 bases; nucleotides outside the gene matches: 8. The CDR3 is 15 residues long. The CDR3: CASSRPSGSTYEQYF. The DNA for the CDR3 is TGTGCCAGCAGCCGTCCTAGCGGGTCCACCTACGAGCAGTACTTC.

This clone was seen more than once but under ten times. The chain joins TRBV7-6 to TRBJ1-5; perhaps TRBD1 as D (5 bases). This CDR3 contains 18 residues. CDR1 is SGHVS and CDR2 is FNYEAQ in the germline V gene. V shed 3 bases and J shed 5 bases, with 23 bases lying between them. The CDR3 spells CASSFDWKGVAWDQPQHF. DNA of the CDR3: TGTGCCAGCAGCTTTGATTGGAAAGGGGTTGCATGGGATCAGCCCCAGCATTTT.

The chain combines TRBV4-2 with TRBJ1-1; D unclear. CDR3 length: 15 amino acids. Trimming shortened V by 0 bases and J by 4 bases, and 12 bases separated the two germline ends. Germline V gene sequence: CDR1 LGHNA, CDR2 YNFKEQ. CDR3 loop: CASSQDVSGFTEAFF. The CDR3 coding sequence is TGTGCCAGCAGCCAAGATGTTTCGGGTTTCACTGAAGCTTTCTTT.

The chain's CDR3 is CASSGTGNTGELFF. CDR3 DNA: TGCGCCAGCAGCGGGACAGGGAACACCGGGGAGCTGTTTTTT. The rearrangement joins TRBV5-1 to TRBJ2-2, with TRBD1 identical over 8 bases. The CDR3 covers 14 residues. Germline-derived CDR1 and CDR2 are SGHRS and YFSETQ. J lost 1 base, V lost 4 bases, and 0 bases had no gene match.

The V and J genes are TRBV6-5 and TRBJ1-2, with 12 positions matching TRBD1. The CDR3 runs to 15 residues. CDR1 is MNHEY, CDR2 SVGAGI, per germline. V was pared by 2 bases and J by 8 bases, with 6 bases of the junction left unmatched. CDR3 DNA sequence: TGTGCCAGCAGTTACGCCGGGACAGGGGGCTGGGGCTACACCTTC. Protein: CASSYAGTGGWGYTF.

CDR3 sequence reads: CASSSTGYTEAFF. DNA for the CDR3: TGTGCCAGCAGCTCGACAGGGTATACTGAAGCTTTCTTT. J is TRBJ1-1 and V is TRBV7-2, with 7 bases identical to TRBD1. V was pared by 4 bases and J by 5 bases, with 4 bases of the junction left unmatched. The CDR3 has 13 residues. Germline CDR1 is SGHTA and CDR2 is FQGNSA.

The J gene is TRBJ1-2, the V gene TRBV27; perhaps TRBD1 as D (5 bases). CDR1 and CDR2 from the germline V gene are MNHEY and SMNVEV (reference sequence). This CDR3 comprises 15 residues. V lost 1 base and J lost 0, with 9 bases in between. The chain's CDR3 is CASSLWGGANYGYTF. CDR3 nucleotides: TGTGCCAGCAGTTTATGGGGAGGGGCTAACTATGGCTACACCTTC.

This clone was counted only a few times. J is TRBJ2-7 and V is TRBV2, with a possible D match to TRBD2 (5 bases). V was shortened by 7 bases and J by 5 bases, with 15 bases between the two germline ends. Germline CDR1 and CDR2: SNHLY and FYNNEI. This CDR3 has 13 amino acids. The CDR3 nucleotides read TGTGCCAGCACCAGAGAGGGTAGGGACGAGCAGTACTTC. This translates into CASTREGRDEQYF. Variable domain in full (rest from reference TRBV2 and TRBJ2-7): EPEVTQTPSHQVTQMGQEVILRCVPISNHLYFYWYRQILGQKVEFLVSFYNNEISEKSEIFDDQFSVERPDGSNFTLKIRSTKLEDSAMYFCASTREGRDEQYFGPGTRLTVT.

The CDR3, as DNA: TGTGCCAGCAGCTTAGGACAGGGGAGCACAGATACGCAGTATTTT. It encodes CASSLGQGSTDTQYF. V is TRBV11-3 and J is TRBJ2-3; 8 bases fit TRBD1. J gave up 0 bases and V 1 base, and 0 bases lay outside the gene matches. This CDR3 spans 15 amino acids. Germline CDR1 and CDR2: SGHNT and YENEEA.

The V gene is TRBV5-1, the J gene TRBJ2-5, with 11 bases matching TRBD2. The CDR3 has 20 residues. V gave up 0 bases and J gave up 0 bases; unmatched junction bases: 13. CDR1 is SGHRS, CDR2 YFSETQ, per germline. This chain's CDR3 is CASSLDALAGALGYQETQYF. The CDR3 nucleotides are TGCGCCAGCAGCTTGGACGCACTAGCGGGAGCCCTCGGGTACCAAGAGACCCAGTACTTC.